This T cell receptor beta chain was sequenced in a study of T cells after yellow fever vaccination. TCRdb re-called the 5' RACE reads through MiXCR, storing one row per CDR3 protein. The table lists a few hundred thousand distinct CDR3 sequences, 3.5% to 5% of them singletons, with 15% to 20% in the top ten. Note on this clonotype: What it binds is unknown.

Notes on the study in general: The study re-detected most primary-vaccination clones after the booster (96% CD4, just over 85% CD8).

CDR3 length equals 18 residues. The germline V and J ends were trimmed by 0 bases and 1 base, with 13 bases remaining between them. Germline lookup yields CDR1 SGHDN and CDR2 FVKESK. The gene calls are TRBV14 and TRBJ2-6; D unresolved. This TCR came from a man younger than 30 who received the YFV17D yellow fever vaccine. Material: PBMCs, obtained 15 days after the yellow fever booster vaccination. The CDR3 nucleotides are TGTGCCAGCAGCCAAGATTTTCGATTGGGTTCTGGGGCCAACGTCCTGACTTTC. The encoded protein is CASSQDFRLGSGANVLTF.